This T cell receptor (beta chain) came from a study of cytomegalovirus exposure and HLA in healthy donors. Profiled with immunoSEQ multiplex PCR; TCRdb holds only in-frame clones, not every one. The profile shows a few hundred thousand clones, about nine tenths of them singletons. The CDR3 covers 11 residues. Germline V gene sequence: CDR1 SNHLY, CDR2 FYNNEI. With 8 bases removed from V and 7 bases from J, the gap between germline ends came to 11 bases. This TCR was recovered from a woman between 18 and 29 years old in good health and CMV-seronegative. The gene calls are TRBV2 and TRBJ2-5, with D perhaps TRBD1 (6 bases). Sequenced sample: PBMCs. As DNA, the CDR3 is TGTGCCAGCGATCTAGGGGGGACCCAGTACTTC. It yields the protein CASDLGGTQYF. The full variable domain, with the rest looked up from reference TRBV2 and TRBJ2-5, is EPEVTQTPSHQVTQMGQEVILRCVPISNHLYFYWYRQILGQKVEFLVSFYNNEISEKSEIFDDQFSVERPDGSNFTLKIRSTKLEDSAMYFCASDLGGTQYFGPGTRLLVL.